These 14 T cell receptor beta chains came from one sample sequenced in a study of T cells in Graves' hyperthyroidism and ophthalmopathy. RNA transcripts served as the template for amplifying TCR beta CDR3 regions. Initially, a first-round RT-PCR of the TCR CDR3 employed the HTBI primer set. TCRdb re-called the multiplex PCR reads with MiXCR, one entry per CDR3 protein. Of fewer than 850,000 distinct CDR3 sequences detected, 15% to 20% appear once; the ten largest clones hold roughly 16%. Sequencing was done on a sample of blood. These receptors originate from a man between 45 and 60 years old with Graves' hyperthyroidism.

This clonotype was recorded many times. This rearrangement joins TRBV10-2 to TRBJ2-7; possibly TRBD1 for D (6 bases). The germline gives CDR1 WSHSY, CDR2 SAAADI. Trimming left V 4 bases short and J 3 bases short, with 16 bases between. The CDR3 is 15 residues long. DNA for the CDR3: TGCGCCAGCAGTGGGGGGCGTGGACCCTACTACGAGCAGTACTTC. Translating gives CASSGGRGPYYEQYF.

The CDR3, as DNA: TGTGCCAGCAGCTTAGTACTGGGACCCTACGAGCAGTACTTC. It specifies CASSLVLGPYEQYF. The chain combines TRBV7-8 with TRBJ2-7; D is tentatively TRBD1 or TRBD2 (5 bases each). CDR1 is SGHVS, CDR2 FQNEAQ, per germline. The CDR3 spans 14 residues. The V end was cut by 1 base, the J end by 2 bases, with 9 bases between.

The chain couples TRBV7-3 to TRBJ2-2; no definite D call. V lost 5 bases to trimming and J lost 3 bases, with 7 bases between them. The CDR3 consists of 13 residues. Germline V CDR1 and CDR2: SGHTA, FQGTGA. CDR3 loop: CASSLQHTGELFF. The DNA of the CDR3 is TGTGCCAGCAGCCTTCAGCACACCGGGGAGCTGTTTTTT.

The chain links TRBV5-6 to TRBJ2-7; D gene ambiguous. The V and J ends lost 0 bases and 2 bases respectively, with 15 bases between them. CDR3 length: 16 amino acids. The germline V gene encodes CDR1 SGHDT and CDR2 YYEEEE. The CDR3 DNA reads TGTGCCAGCAGCTTGGAAATCCTAGGTTCCCCCTACGAGCAGTACTTC. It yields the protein CASSLEILGSPYEQYF.

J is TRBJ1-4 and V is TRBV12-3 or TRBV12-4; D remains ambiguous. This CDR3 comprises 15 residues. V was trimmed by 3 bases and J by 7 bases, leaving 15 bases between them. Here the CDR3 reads CASSFLGVHREKLFF. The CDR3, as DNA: TGTGCCAGCAGTTTCCTCGGGGTTCACCGTGAAAAACTGTTTTTT.

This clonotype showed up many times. The CDR3 region is CASSLLEGEKLFF. CDR3 nucleotide sequence: TGTGCCAGCAGTTTATTGGAGGGCGAAAAACTGTTTTTT. The chain uses TRBV27 and TRBJ1-4; D is unclear. CDR3 length: 13 amino acids. Germline-derived CDR1 and CDR2 are MNHEY and SMNVEV (reference sequence). The germline V and J ends were trimmed by 1 base and 8 bases, with 8 bases remaining between them.

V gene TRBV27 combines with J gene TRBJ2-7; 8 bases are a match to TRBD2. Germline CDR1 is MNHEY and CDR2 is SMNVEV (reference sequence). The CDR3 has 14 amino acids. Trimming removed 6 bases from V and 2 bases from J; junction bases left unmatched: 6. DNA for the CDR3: TGTGCCAGCAGCAGAGCGGGGGACACCTACGAGCAGTACTTC. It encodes CASSRAGDTYEQYF.

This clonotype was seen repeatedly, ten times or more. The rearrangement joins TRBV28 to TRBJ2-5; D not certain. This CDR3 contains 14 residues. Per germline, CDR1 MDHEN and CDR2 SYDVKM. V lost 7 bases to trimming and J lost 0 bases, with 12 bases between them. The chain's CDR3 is CASNYGKNQETQYF. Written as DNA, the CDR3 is TGTGCCAGCAACTATGGGAAGAACCAAGAGACCCAGTACTTC.

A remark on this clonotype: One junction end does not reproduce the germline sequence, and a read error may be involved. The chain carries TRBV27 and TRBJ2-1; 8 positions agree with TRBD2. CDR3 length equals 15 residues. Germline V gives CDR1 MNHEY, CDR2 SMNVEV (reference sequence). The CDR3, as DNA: TGTGCCTGCAGTAAGATGACTAGCGACTACAATGAGCAGTTCTTC. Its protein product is CACSKMTSDYNEQFF.

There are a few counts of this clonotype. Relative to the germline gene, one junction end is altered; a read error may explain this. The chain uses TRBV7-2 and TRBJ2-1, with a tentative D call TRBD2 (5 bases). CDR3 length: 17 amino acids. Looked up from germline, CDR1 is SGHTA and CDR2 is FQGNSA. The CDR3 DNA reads TGTGCCAGCAGCTTTTACTATGGACTTAGCTCCTACAGTGAGCAGTTCTTC. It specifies CASSFYYGLSSYSEQFF.

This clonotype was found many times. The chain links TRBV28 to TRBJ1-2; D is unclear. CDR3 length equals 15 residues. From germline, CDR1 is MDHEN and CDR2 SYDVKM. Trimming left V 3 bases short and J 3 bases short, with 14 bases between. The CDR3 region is CASSFGASIDYGYTF. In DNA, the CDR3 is TGTGCCAGCAGTTTTGGTGCCAGCATCGACTATGGCTACACCTTC.

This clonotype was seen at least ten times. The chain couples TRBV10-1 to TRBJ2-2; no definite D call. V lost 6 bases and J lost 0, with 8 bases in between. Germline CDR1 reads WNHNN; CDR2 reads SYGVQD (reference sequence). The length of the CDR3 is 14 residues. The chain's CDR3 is CASRANANTGELFF. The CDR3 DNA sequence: TGCGCCAGCAGGGCTAACGCGAACACCGGGGAGCTGTTTTTT.

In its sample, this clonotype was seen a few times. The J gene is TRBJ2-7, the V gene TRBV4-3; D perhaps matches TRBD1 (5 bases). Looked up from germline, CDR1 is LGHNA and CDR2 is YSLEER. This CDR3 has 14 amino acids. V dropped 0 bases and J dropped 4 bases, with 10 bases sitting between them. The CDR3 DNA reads TGCGCCAGCAGCCAAGATGACAGAACATACGAGCAGTACTTC. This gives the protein CASSQDDRTYEQYF.

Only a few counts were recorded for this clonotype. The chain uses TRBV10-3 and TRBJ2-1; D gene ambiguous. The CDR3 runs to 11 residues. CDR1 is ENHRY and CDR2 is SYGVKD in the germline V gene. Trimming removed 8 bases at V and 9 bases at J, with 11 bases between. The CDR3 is CAISQGAEQFF. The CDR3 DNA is TGTGCCATCTCGCAAGGAGCTGAGCAGTTCTTC.